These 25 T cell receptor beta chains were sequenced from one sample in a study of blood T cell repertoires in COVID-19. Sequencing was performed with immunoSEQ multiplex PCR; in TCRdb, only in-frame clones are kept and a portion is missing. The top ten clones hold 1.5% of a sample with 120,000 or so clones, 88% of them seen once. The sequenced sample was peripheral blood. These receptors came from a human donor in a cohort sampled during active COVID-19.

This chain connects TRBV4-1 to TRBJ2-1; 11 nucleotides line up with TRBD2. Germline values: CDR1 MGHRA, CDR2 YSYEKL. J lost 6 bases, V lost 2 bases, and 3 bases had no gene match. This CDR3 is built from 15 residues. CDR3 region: CASSQLAGGLNEQFF. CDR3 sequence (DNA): TGCGCCAGCAGCCAACTAGCGGGAGGACTCAATGAGCAGTTCTTC.

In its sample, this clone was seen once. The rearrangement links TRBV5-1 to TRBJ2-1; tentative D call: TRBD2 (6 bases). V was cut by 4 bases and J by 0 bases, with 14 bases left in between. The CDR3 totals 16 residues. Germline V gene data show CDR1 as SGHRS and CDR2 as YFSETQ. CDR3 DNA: TGCGCCAGCAGCCCGGGGACGGGAGTCTCCTACAATGAGCAGTTCTTC. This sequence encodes CASSPGTGVSYNEQFF. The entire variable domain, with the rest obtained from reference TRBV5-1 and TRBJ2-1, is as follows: KAGVTQTPRYLIKTRGQQVTLSCSPISGHRSVSWYQQTPGQGLQFLFEYFSETQRNKGNFPGRFSGRQFSNSRSEMNVSTLELGDSALYLCASSPGTGVSYNEQFFGPGTRLTVL.

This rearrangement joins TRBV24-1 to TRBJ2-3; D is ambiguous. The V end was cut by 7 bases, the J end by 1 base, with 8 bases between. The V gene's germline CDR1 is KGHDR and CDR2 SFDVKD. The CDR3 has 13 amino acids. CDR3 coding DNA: TGTGCCACCAGCGACTTCCGCACAGATACGCAGTATTTT. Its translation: CATSDFRTDTQYF.

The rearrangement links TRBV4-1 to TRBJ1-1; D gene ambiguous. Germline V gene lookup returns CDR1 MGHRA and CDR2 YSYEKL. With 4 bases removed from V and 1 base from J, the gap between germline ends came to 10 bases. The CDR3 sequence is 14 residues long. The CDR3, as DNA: TGCGCCAGCAGCCCGGTCCAGGCGAACACTGAAGCTTTCTTT. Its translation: CASSPVQANTEAFF.

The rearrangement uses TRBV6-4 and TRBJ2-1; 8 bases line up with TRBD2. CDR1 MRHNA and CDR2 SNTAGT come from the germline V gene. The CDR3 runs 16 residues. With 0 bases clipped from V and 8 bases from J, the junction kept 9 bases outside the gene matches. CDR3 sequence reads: CASSDSIVAGIHEQFF. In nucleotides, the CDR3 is TGTGCCAGCAGTGACTCAATAGTAGCGGGGATTCATGAGCAGTTCTTC.

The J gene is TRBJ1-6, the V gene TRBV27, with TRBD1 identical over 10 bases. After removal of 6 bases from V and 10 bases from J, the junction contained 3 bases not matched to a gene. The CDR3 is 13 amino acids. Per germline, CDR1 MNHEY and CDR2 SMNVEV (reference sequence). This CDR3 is CASRTGGVSPLHF. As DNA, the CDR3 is TGTGCCAGCAGGACAGGGGGCGTCTCACCCCTCCACTTT.

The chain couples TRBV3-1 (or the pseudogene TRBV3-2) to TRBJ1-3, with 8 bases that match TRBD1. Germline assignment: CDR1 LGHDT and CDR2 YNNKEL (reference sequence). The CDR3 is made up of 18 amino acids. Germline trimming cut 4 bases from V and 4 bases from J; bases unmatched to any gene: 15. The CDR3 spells CASSLLGTGSSVGNTIYF. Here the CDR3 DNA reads TGTGCCAGCAGCCTCCTCGGGACAGGCTCAAGTGTAGGAAACACCATATATTTT.

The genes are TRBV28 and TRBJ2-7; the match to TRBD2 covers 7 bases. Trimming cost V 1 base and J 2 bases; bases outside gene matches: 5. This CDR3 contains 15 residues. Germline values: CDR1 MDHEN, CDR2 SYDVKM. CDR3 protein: CASSLLPSGAYEQYF. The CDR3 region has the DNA TGTGCCAGCAGTTTATTACCTAGCGGTGCCTACGAGCAGTACTTC.

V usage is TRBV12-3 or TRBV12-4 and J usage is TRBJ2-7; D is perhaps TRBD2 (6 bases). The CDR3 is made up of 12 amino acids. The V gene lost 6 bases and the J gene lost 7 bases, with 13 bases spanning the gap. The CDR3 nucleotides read TGTGCCAGCAGCCTCACCCGGGAGGAGCAGTACTTC. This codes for CASSLTREEQYF.

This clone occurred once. CDR3 DNA: TGTGCCAGCAGCCCAGGACTAGCCTCAATCCCCAATGAGCAGTTCTTC. This codes for CASSPGLASIPNEQFF. This sequence joins TRBV7-9 and TRBJ2-1; 8 nucleotides line up with TRBD2. Germline V gene data show CDR1 as SEHNR and CDR2 as FQNEAQ (reference sequence). Unmatched junction bases numbered 12, after V lost 5 bases and J lost 6 bases. This CDR3 has 16 amino acids.

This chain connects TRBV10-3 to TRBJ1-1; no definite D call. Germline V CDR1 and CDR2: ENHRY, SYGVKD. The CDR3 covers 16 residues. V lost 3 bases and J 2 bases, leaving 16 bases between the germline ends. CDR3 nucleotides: TGTGCCATCAGTGACCCTGGCCGGGGAGACAACACTGAAGCTTTCTTT. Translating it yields CAISDPGRGDNTEAFF.

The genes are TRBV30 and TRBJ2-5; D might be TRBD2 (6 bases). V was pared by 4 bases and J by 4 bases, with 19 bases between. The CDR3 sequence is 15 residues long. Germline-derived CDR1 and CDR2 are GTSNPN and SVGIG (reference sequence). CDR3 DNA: TGTGCCTGGAAAGGTGGTTGGGTGGGAGGAGAGACCCAGTACTTC. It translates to CAWKGGWVGGETQYF.

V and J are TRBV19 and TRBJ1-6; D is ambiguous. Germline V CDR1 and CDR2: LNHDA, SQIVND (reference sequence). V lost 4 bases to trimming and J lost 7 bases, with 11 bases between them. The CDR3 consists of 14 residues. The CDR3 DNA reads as TGTGCCAGTAGTACCCGCCGGGAAAATTCACCCCTCCACTTT. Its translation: CASSTRRENSPLHF.

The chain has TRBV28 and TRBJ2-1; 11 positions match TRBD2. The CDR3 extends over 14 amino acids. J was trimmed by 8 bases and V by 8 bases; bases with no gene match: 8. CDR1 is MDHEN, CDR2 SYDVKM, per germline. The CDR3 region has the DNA TGTGCCAGCGGAACTAGCGGGAGTACGGATGAGCAGTTCTTC. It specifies CASGTSGSTDEQFF. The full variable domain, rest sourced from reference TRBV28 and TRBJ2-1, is DVKVTQSSRYLVKRTGEKVFLECVQDMDHENMFWYRQDPGLGLRLIYFSYDVKMKEKGDIPEGYSVSREKKERFSLILESASTNQTSMYLCASGTSGSTDEQFFGPGTRLTVL.

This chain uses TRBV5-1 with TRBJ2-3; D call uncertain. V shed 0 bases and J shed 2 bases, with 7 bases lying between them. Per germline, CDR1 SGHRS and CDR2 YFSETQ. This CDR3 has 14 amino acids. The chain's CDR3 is CASSLAEHTDTQYF. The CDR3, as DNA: TGCGCCAGCAGCTTGGCTGAACACACAGATACGCAGTATTTT.

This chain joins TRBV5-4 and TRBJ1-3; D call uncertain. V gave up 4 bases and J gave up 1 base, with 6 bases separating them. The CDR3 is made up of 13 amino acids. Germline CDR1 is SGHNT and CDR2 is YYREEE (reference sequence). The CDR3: CASSGGSGNTIYF. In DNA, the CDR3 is TGTGCCAGCAGCGGCGGGTCTGGAAACACCATATATTTT.

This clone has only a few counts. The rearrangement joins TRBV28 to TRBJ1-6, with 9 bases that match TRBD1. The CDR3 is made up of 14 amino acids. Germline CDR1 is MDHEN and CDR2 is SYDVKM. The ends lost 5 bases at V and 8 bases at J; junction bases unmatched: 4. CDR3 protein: CASSTDRGYSPLHF. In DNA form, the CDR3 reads TGTGCCAGCAGTACCGACAGGGGGTATTCACCCCTCCACTTT.

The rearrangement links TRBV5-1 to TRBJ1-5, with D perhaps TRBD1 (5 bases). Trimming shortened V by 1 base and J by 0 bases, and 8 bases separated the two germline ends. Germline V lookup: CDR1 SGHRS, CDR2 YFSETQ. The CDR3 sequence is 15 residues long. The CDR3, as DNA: TGCGCCAGCAGCTTGAGGGGCGATAGCAATCAGCCCCAGCATTTT. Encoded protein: CASSLRGDSNQPQHF. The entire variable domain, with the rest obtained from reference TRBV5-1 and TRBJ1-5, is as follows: KAGVTQTPRYLIKTRGQQVTLSCSPISGHRSVSWYQQTPGQGLQFLFEYFSETQRNKGNFPGRFSGRQFSNSRSEMNVSTLELGDSALYLCASSLRGDSNQPQHFGDGTRLSIL.

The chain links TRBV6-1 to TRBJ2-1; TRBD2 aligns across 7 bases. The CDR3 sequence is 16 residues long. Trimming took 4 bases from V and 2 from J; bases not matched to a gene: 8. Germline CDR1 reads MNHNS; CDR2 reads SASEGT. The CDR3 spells CASSGTGTIPYNEQFF. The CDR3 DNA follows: TGTGCCAGCAGTGGAACCGGGACTATCCCCTACAATGAGCAGTTCTTC.

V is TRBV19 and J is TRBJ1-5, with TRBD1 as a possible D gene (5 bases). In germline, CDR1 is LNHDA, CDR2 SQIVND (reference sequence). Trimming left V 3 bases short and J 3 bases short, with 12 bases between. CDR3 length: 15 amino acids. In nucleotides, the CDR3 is TGTGCCAGTAGTATCAGGGCAGGCCTCAATCAGCCCCAGCATTTT. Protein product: CASSIRAGLNQPQHF.

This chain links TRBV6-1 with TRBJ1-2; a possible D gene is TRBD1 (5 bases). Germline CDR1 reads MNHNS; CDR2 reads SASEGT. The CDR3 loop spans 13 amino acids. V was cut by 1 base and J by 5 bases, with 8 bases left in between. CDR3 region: CASSEGRAYGYTF. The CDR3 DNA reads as TGTGCCAGCAGTGAAGGCAGGGCTTATGGCTACACCTTC.

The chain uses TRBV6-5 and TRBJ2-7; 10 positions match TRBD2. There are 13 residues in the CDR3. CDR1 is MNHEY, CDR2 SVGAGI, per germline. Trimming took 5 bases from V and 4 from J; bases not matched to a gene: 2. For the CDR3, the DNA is TGTGCCAGCAGTCCTAGCGGGAGTTACGAGCAGTACTTC. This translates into CASSPSGSYEQYF.

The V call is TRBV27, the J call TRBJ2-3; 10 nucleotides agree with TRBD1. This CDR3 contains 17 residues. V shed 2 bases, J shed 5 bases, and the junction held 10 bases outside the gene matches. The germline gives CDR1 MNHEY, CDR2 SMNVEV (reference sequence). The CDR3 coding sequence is TGTGCCAGCAGTTTACAAACCCGACAGGGGGCAAGAGATACGCAGTATTTT. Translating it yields CASSLQTRQGARDTQYF.

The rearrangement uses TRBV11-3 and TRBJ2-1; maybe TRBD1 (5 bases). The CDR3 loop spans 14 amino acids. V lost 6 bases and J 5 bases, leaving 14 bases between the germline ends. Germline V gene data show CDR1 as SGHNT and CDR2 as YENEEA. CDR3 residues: CASSPDDSDNEQFF. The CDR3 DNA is TGTGCCAGCAGTCCCGACGACAGTGACAATGAGCAGTTCTTC.

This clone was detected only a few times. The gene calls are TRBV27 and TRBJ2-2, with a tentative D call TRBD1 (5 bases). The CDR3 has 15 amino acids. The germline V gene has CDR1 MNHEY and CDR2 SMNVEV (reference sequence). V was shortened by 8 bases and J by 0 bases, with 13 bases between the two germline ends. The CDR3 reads CASRSMTANTGELFF. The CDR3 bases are TGTGCCAGCCGGTCCATGACAGCGAACACCGGGGAGCTGTTTTTT.